This T cell receptor beta chain was identified during a study of blood T cell repertoires in COVID-19. The assay was immunoSEQ multiplex PCR, and TCRdb's table has in-frame clones only and misses some. This sample has 200,000 to 250,000 clones, with nearly 85% found just once. J was trimmed by 0 bases and V by 2 bases; bases with no gene match: 18. CDR1 and CDR2 (germline): SGHKS, YYEKEE (reference sequence). CDR3 length: 20 amino acids. Source material: peripheral blood. This sequence originates from a human donor in a cohort sampled during active COVID-19. The gene calls are TRBV5-5 and TRBJ2-7; 9 bases line up with TRBD1. For the CDR3, the DNA is TGTGCCAGCAGCTTTCGGACAGGGGTGATCTCCTCGAGTAGCTCCTACGAGCAGTACTTC. It specifies CASSFRTGVISSSSSYEQYF.